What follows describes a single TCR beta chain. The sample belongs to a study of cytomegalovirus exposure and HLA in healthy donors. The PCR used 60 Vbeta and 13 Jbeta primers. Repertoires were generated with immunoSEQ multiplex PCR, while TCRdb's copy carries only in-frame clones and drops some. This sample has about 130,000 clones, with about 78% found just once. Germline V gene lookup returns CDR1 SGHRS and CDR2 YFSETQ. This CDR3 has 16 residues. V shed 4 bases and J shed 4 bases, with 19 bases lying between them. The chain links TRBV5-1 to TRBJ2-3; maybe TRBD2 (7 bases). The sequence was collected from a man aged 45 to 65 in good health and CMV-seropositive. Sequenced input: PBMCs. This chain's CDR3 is CASSPGGGSVADTQYF. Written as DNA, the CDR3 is TGCGCCAGCAGCCCGGGGGGCGGGAGCGTCGCAGATACGCAGTATTTT.